This T cell receptor beta chain was obtained from a study of early T cells in non-severe SARS-CoV-2 infection. Overall study context: The sequenced material was bulk RNA from unsorted whole blood, and its chains were unpaired. Study-wide results and limits: VDJdb matching skewed toward anti-spike CD8 responses, missing private and CD4 specificities.

Individual cDNA molecules carried attached unique molecular identifiers. MiXCR, applied by TCRdb to the 5' RACE reads, yields one record per CDR3 protein. The data hold roughly 48,000 distinct CDR3 sequences, with around 6% observed a single time. This clonotype occurred a few times. Its cognate antigen is unknown. This TCR was recovered from an adult who was a healthcare worker with PCR-confirmed SARS-CoV-2 infection or an uninfected control (not recorded which). Material for sequencing was whole blood.

The CDR3: CASSLTGGNMYEQYF. The CDR3 nucleotides are TGCGCCAGCAGTCTTACAGGGGGTAATATGTACGAGCAGTACTTC. This chain joins TRBV10-2 and TRBJ2-7; 8 bases agree with TRBD1. Trimming removed 5 bases from V and 4 bases from J; junction bases left unmatched: 10. Per the germline V gene, CDR1 is WSHSY and CDR2 is SAAADI. This CDR3 has 15 residues.